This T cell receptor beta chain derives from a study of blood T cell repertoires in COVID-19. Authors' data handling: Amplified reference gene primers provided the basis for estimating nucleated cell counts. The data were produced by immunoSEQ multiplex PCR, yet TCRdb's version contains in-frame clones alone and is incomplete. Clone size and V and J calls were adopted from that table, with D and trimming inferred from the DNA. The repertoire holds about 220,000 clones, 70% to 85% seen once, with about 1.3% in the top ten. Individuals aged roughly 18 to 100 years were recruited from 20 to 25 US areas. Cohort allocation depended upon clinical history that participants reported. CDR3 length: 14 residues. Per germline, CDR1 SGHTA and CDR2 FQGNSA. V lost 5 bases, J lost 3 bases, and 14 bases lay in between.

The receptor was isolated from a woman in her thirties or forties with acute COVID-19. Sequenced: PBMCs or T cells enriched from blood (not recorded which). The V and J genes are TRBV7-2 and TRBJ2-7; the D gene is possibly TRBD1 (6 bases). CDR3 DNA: TGTGCCAGCAGCCCACGACCGGGACACTACGAGCAGTACTTC. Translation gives CASSPRPGHYEQYF.